This T cell receptor (beta chain) was obtained from a study of regulatory T cells in long-lasting Graves disease (dated by TCRdb to about 2021). Some background on the complete study: Persistent Graves' disease was defined as persistently positive TSH receptor autoantibodies together with antithyroid drug treatment for over 5 years. A total of around 35 samples underwent TCR sequencing, from roughly 13 patients with persistent Graves' disease and about 20 patients with newly diagnosed Graves' disease. Persistent Graves' disease patients were compared with newly diagnosed Graves' disease patients by peripheral blood TCR sequencing and RNA sequencing. The study was conducted in China and was registered as a clinical trial. Persistent Graves' disease patients in the clinical cohort had taken antithyroid drugs for roughly ten years on average.

Libraries were constructed by multiplex PCR. The sequencer was an Illumina HiSeq 4000. iRepertoire HTBI primers and Arm-PCR amplification of CDR3 regions were used to construct TCR beta libraries. Gel purification was performed on PCR products prior to sequencing. In the authors' own workflow: A total of fewer than 70 TRBV and some 15 TRBJ segments were identified across samples and were used for gene usage analysis of CDR3 amino acid clonotypes. COPE and FqMerger were used to merge filtered high-quality paired reads into contigs. BLAST was used to align contigs to IMGT TRBV, TRBD and TRBJ reference genes, and CDR3 was defined according to IMGT. Highly expanded clones were defined as clonotypes with a frequency above 0.1%. Shannon entropy served as the measure of repertoire diversity, while the Gini coefficient captured V-J evenness. Clonotypes shared by more than one individual were considered public. The public reads were run again by TCRdb, first through fastp at Q25 and then through MiXCR, and only productive beta chains were kept. Rows merge per CDR3 protein into single entries with the most common DNA and genes. The V and J calls shown here were made by TCRdb, not taken from the authors' results. This sample comprises about 450,000 distinct CDR3 sequences, roughly a quarter of them detected only once. About 27% of the sample rests with the top ten.

A remark on this clonotype: Its antigen has not been determined. No base-level quality is on record; no much larger clone is a single base apart.

The time point label for this specimen denotes: persistent/refractory GD, antithyroid drugs over 5 years with positive TRAb. For both TCR sequencing and RNA sequencing, RNA was extracted from PBMCs in TRIzol. The diagnosis of Graves' disease was made according to American Thyroid Association guidelines. Patients were recruited from an endocrinology department in Xi'an, China. Each patient gave 7.5 to 10 milliliters of peripheral blood, collected in an EDTA anticoagulant tube. Ficoll Paque Plus density gradient separation was used to isolate PBMCs, and no further T cell sorting was performed. An Agilent 2100 Bioanalyzer and agarose gel were used to assess RNA quality, and a NanoDrop 2000 was used to measure RNA concentration. Overall study results and their limits: Persistent Graves' disease patients showed lower TCR Shannon entropy and fewer highly expanded clones than newly diagnosed patients, suggesting clonal expansion. Sequencing and analysis were limited to the TCR beta chain. The small sample size was acknowledged by the authors as a limitation that may reduce accuracy. Peripheral blood alone was examined, since thyroid tissue, which constituted the primary lesion, could not be accessed. Persistent disease showed preferential use of TRBV28, TRBJ1-2 and TRBJ2-5, whereas newly diagnosed disease favored TRBV20-1 and TRBJ2-1. A larger number of public clonotypes was shared among persistent patients (more than 2,500) than among newly diagnosed patients (roughly 1,000).

The CDR3 numbers 17 residues from cysteine through phenylalanine. Only the CDR3 portion is preserved as DNA: 51 bases, with reading frame beginning at the first base. CDR1 and CDR2, per the germline V gene, are SGHTA and FQGTGA. At the junction V is shortened by 5 bases and J by 1 base; bases outside the gene matches: 5. The rearrangement combines TRBV7-3 with TRBJ2-2; TRBD2 aligns with 12 central bases. Sequencing used peripheral blood mononuclear cells (PBMCs), obtained when the disease was refractory, from a patient treated with antithyroid drugs. The TCR originated in a female donor with Graves disease. The CDR3 region has the sequence CASSPTSGSRNTGELFF. The DNA sequence is as follows: TGTGCCAGCAGCCCGACTAGCGGGAGTCGGAACACCGGGGAGCTGTTTTTT.